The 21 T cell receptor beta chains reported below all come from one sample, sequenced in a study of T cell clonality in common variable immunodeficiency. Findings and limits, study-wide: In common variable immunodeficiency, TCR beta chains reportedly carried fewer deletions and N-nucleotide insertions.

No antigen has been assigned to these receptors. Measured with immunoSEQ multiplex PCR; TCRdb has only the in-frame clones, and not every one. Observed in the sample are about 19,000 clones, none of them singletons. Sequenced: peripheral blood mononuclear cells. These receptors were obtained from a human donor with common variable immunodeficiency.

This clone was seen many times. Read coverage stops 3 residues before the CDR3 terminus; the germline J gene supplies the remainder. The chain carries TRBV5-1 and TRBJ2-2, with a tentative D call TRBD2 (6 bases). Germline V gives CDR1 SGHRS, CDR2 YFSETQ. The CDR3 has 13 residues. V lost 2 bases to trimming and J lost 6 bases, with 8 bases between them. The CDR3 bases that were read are TGCGCCAGCAGCTTCGGGGGAGCCGGGGAG. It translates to CASSFGGAGE. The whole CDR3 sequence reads CASSFGGAGELFF.

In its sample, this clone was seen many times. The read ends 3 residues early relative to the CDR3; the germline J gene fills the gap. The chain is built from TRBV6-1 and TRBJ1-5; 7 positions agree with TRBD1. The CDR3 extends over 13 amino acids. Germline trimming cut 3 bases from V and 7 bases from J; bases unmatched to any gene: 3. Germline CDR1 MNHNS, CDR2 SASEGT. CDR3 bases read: TGTGCCAGCAGTGAGCAGGGGGGACAGCCC. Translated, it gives CASSEQGGQP. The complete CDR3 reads CASSEQGGQPQHF.

CDR3 DNA (partial): TGCGCCAGCAGCTTGGATTTTTGGACTACTTACAATGAG. As protein: CASSLDFWTTYNE. The entire CDR3 protein reads CASSLDFWTTYNEQFF. The chain recombines TRBV5-1 with TRBJ2-1; tentative D call: TRBD2 (6 bases). The read stops 3 residues short of the end of the CDR3; the missing end is completed from the germline J gene. Germline V lookup: CDR1 SGHRS, CDR2 YFSETQ. The V end was cut by 0 bases, the J end by 4 bases, with 14 bases between. The CDR3 spans 16 residues.

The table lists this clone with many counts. CDR3 loop: CASGLAGYEQYF. CDR3 DNA (partial): TGTGCCAGTGGACTAGCGGGCTACGAG. The rearrangement uses TRBV6-2 or TRBV6-3 and TRBJ2-7, with 11 positions matching TRBD2. The CDR3 end lies 3 residues beyond the end of the read and is filled in from the germline J gene. The germline V gene encodes CDR1 MNHEY and CDR2 SVGEGT. The CDR3 is 12 amino acids. The V and J ends lost 9 bases and 3 bases, in that order; junction bases with no gene match: 1.

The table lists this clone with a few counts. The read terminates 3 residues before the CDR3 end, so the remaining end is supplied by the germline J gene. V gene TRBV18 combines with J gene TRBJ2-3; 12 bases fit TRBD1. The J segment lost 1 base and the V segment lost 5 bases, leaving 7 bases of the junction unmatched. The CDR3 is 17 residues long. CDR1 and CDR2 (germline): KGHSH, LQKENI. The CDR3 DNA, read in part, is TGTGCCAGCTCATCGGGGACAGGGGGCCCCGGCACAGATACG. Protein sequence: CASSSGTGGPGTDT. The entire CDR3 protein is CASSSGTGGPGTDTQYF.

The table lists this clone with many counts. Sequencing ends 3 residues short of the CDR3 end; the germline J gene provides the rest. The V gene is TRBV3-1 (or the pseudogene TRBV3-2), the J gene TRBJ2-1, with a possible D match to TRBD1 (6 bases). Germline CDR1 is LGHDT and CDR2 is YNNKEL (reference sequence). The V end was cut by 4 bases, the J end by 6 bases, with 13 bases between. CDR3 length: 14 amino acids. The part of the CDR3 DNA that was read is TGTGCCAGCAGCCGAGCAGGGGCAGTCAATGAG. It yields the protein CASSRAGAVNE. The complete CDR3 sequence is CASSRAGAVNEQFF.

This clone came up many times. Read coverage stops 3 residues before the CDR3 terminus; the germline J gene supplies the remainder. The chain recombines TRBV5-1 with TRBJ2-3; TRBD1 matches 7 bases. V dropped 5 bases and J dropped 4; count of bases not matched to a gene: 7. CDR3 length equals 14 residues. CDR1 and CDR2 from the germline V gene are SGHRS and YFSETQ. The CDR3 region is CASRQGDPPDTQYF. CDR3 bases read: TGCGCCAGCAGGCAGGGGGACCCCCCAGATACG.

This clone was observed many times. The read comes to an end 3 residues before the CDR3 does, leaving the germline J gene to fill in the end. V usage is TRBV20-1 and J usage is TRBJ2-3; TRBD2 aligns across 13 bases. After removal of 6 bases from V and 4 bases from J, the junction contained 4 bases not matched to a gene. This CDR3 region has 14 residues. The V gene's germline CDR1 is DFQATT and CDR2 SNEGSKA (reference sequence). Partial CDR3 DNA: TGCAGTGCAAGGACTAGCGGGAGACCAGATACG. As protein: CSARTSGRPDT. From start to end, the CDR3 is CSARTSGRPDTQYF.

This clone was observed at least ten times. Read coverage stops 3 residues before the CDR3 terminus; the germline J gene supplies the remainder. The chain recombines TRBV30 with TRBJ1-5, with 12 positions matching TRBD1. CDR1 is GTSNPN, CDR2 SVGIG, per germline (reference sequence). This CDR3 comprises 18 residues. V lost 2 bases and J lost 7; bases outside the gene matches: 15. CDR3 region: CAWSISGTGGIGGQPQHF. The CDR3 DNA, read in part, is TGTGCCTGGAGTATCTCCGGGACAGGGGGCATCGGCGGGCAGCCC.

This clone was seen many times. CDR3 bases read: TGTGCCAGCAGCCCGGGACTAGCGGGAGGCGGGTACGAG. Protein product: CASSPGLAGGGYE. The entire CDR3 reads CASSPGLAGGGYEQYF. The gene calls are TRBV2 and TRBJ2-7; TRBD2 aligns across 15 bases. The CDR3 end lies 3 residues beyond the end of the read and is filled in from the germline J gene. The CDR3 loop spans 16 amino acids. From germline, CDR1 is SNHLY and CDR2 FYNNEI. The V gene end was trimmed by 6 bases and the J gene end by 4 bases; junction bases not matched to a gene: 7.

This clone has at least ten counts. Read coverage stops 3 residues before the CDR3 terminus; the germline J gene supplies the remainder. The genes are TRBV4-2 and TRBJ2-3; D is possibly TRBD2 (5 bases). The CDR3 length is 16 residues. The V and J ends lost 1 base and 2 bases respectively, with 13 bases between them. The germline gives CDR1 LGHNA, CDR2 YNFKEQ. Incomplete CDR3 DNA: TGTGCCAGCAGCCAAGGTTACGCGGACTTCACAGATACG. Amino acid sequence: CASSQGYADFTDT. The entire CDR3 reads CASSQGYADFTDTQYF.

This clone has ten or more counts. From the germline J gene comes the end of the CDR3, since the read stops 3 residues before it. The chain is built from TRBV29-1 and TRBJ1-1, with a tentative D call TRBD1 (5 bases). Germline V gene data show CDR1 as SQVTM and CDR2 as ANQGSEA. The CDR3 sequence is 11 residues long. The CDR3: CSVEDLRGAFF. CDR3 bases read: TGCAGCGTTGAAGATCTTAGGGGA.

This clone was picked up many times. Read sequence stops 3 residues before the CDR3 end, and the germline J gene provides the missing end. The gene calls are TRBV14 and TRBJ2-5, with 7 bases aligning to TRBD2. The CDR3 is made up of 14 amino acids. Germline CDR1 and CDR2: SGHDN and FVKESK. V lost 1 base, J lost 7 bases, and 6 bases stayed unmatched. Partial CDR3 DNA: TGTGCCAGCAGCCAAGCGGCGGGAGCAGGGACC. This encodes CASSQAAGAGT. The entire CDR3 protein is CASSQAAGAGTQYF.

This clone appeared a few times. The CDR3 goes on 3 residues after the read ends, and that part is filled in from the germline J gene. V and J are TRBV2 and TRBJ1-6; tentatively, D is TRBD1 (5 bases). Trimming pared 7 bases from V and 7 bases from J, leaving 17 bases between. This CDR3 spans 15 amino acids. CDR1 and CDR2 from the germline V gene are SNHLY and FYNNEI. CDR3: CASIVTALENSPLHF. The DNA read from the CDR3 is TGTGCCAGCATTGTGACAGCTTTGGAGAATTCACCC.

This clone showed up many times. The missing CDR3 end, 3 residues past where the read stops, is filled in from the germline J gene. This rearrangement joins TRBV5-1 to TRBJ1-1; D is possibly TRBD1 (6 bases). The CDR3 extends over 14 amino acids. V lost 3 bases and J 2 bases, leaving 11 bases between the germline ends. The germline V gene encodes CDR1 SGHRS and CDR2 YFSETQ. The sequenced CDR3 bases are TGCGCCAGCAGCTCGGACAGAGGAAACACTGAA. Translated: CASSSDRGNTE. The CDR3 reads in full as CASSSDRGNTEAFF.

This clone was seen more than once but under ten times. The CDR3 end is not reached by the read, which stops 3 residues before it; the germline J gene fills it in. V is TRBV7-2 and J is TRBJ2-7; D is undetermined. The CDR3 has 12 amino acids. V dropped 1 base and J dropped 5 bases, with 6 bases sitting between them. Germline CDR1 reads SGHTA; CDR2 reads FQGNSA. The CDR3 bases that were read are TGTGCCAGCAGCTTAGACTACAACGAG. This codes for CASSLDYNE. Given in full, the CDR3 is CASSLDYNEQYF.

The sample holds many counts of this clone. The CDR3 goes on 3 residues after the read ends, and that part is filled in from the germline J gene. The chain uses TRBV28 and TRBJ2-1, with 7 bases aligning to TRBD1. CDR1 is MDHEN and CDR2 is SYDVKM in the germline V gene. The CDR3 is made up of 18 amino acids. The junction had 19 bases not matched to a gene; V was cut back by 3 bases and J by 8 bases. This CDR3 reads CASSFYRDRRANRDEQFF. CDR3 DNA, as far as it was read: TGTGCCAGCAGTTTTTACCGGGACAGAAGAGCGAATAGGGATGAG.

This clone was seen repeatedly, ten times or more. This CDR3 is CASSYGSNNEQFF. Incomplete CDR3 DNA: TGCGCCAGCAGCTACGGGTCGAACAATGAG. The V gene is TRBV5-1, the J gene TRBJ2-1; the D is unclear. The read stops 3 residues short of the end of the CDR3; the missing end is completed from the germline J gene. The CDR3 consists of 13 residues. Looked up from germline, CDR1 is SGHRS and CDR2 is YFSETQ. The V end was cut by 3 bases, the J end by 5 bases, with 9 bases between.

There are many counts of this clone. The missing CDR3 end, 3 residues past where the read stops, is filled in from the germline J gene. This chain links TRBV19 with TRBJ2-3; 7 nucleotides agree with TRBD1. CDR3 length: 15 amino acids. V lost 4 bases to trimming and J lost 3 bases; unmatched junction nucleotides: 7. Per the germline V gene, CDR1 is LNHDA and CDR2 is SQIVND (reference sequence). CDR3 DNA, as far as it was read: TGTGCCAGTAGTAGAGGGGGCACGAGGACAGATACG. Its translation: CASSRGGTRTDT. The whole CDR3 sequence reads CASSRGGTRTDTQYF.

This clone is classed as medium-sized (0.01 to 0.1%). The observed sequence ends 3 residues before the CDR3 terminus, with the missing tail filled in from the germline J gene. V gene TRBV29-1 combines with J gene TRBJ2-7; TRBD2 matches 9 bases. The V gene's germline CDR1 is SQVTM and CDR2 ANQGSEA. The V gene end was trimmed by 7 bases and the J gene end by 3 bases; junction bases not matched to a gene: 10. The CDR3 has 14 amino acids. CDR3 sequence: CSALTSSGNYEQYF. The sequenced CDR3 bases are TGCAGCGCCTTGACGTCTAGCGGGAACTACGAG.

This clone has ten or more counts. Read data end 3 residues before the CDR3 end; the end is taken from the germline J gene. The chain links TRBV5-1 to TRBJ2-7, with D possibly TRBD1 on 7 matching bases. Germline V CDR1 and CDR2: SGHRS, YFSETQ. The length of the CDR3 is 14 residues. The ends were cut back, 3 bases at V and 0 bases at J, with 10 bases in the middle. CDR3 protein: CASSSQGGSYEQYF. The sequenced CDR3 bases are TGCGCCAGCAGCTCTCAGGGGGGCTCCTACGAG.